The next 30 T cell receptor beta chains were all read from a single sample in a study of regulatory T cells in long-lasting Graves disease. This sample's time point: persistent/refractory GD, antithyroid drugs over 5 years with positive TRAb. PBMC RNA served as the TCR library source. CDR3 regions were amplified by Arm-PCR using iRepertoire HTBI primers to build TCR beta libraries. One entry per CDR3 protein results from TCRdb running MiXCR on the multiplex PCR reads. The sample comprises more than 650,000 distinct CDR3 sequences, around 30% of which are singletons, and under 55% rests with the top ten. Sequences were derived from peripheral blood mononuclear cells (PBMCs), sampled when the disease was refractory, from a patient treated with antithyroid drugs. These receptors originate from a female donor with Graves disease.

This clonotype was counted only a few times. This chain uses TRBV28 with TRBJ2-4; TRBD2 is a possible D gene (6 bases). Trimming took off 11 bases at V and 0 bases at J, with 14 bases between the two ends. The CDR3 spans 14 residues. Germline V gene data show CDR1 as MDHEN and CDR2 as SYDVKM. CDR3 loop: CAGSGTQAKNIQYF. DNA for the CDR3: TGTGCCGGATCCGGGACTCAAGCCAAAAACATTCAGTACTTC.

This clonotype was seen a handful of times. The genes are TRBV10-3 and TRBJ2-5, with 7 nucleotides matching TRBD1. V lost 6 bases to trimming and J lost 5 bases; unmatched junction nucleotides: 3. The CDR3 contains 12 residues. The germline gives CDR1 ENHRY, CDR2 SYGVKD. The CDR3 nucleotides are TGTGCCATCAGCGACAGGGCGGAGACCCAGTACTTC. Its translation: CAISDRAETQYF.

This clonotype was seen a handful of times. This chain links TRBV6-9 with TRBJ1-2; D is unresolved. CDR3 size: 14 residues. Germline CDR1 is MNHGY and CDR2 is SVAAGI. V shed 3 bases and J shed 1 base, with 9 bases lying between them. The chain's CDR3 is CASSYNRLNYGYTF. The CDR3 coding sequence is TGTGCCAGCAGTTACAATCGACTTAACTATGGCTACACCTTC.

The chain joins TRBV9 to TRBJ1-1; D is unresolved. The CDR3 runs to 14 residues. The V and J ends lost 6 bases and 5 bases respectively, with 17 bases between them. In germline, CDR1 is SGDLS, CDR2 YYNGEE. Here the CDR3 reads CASTREPENTEAFF. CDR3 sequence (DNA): TGTGCCAGCACCCGGGAACCTGAGAATACTGAAGCTTTCTTT.

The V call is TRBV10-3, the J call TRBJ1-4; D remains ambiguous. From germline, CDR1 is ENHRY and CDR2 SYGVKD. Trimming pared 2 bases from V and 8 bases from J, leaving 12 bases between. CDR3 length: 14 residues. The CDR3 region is CAISEKGREEKLFF. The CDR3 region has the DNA TGTGCCATCAGTGAGAAGGGTCGGGAAGAAAAACTGTTTTTT.

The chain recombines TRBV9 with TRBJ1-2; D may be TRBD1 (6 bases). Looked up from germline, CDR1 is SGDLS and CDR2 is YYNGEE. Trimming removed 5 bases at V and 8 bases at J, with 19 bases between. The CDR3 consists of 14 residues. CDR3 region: CASSLEGVFEGYTF. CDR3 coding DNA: TGTGCCAGCAGTCTAGAGGGGGTATTCGAGGGCTACACCTTC.

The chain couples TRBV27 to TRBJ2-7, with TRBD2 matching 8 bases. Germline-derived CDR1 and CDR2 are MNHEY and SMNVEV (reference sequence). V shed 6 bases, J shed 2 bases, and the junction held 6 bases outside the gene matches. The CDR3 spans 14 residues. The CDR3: CASSPGGGTYEQYF. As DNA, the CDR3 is TGTGCCAGCAGCCCGGGAGGGGGGACCTACGAGCAGTACTTC.

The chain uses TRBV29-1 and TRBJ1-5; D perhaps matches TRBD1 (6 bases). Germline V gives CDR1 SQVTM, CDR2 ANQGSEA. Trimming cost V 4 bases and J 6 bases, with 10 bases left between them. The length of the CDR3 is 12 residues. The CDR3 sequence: CSVGTDSQPQHF. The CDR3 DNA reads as TGCAGCGTTGGGACAGACAGTCAGCCCCAGCATTTT.

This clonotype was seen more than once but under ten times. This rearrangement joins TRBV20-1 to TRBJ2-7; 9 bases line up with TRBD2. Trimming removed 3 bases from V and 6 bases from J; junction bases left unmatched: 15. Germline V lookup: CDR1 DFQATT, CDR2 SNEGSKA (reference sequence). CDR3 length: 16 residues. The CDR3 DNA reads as TGCAGTGCTAGCTCTATAGTGGCGGGAGGGCAAGGCGAGCAGTACTTC. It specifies CSASSIVAGGQGEQYF.

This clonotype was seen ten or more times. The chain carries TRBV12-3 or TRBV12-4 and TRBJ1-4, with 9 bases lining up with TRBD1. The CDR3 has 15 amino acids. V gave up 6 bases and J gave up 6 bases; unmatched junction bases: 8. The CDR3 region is CASRNLGQGYEKLFF. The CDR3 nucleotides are TGTGCCAGCAGGAACCTGGGACAGGGCTATGAAAAACTGTTTTTT.

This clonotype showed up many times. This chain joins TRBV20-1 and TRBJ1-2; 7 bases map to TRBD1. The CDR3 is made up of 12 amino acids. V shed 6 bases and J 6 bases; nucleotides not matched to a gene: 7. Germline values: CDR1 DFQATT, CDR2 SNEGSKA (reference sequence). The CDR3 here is CSAVGTVDGYTF. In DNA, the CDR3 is TGCAGTGCCGTCGGGACAGTCGATGGCTACACCTTC.

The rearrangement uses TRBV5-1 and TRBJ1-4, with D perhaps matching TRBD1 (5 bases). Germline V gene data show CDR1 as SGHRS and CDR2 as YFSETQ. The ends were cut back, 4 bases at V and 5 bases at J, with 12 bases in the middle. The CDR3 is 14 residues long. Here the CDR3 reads CASSPGRENEKLFF. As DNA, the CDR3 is TGCGCCAGCAGCCCGGGACGAGAGAATGAAAAACTGTTTTTT.

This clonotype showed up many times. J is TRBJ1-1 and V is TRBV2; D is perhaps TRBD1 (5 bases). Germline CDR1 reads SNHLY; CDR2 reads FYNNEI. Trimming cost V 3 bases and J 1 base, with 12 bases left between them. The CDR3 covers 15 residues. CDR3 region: CASSDRRQTNTEAFF. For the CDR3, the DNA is TGTGCCAGCAGTGATCGAAGACAGACGAACACTGAAGCTTTCTTT.

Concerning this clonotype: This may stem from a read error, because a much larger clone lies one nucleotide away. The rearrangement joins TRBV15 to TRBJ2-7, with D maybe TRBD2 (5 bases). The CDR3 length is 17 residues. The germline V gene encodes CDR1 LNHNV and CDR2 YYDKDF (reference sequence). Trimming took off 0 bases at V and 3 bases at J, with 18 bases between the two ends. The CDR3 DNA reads TGTGCCACCAGCAGAGATGAGGGCAGGCTTTGTTACTACGAGCAGTACTTC. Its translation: CATSRDEGRLCYYEQYF.

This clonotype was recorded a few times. The CDR3 DNA is TGCAGTGCCCCATCCCCAGACGGATCAATGAAAGAACTGTTTTTT. It yields the protein CSAPSPDGSMKELFF. The J gene is TRBJ1-4, the V gene TRBV20-1; D not resolved. The CDR3 has 15 residues. Looked up from germline, CDR1 is DFQATT and CDR2 is SNEGSKA (reference sequence). V was pared by 6 bases and J by 12 bases, with 26 bases between.

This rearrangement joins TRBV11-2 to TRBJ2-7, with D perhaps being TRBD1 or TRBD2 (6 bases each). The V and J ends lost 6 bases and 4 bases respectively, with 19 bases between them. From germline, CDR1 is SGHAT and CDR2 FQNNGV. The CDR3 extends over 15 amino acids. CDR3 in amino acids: CASRKGGSTFYEQYF. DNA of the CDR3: TGTGCCAGCAGAAAGGGGGGCAGTACATTTTACGAGCAGTACTTC.

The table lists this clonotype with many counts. Written as DNA, the CDR3 is TGTGCCAGCAGACAGGGGAACACTGAAGCTTTCTTT. Residues: CASRQGNTEAFF. The V call is TRBV28, the J call TRBJ1-1; D might be TRBD1 (6 bases). Germline CDR1 is MDHEN and CDR2 is SYDVKM. Deletions cut 6 bases from V and 1 base from J, with 6 bases between. The CDR3 has 12 residues.

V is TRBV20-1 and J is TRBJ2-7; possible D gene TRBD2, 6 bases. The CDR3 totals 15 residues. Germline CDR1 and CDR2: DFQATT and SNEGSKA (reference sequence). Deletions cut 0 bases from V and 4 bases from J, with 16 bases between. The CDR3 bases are TGCAGTGCTAGAGATCGGAGGGGCCGGCCTTACGAGCAGTACTTC. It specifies CSARDRRGRPYEQYF.

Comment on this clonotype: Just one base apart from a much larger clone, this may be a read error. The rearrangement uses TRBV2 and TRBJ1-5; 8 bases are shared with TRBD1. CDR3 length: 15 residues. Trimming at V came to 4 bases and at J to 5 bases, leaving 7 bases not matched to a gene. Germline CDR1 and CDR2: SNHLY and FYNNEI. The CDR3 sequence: CASSVQGAIDQPQHF. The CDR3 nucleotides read TGTGCCAGCAGTGTCCAGGGGGCGATCGATCAGCCCCAGCATTTT. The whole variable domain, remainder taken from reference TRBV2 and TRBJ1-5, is EPEVTQTPSHQVTQMGQEVILRCVPISNHLYFYWYRQILGQKVEFLVSFYNNEISEKSEIFDDQFSVERPDGSNFTLKIRSTKLEDSAMYFCASSVQGAIDQPQHFGDGTRLSIL.

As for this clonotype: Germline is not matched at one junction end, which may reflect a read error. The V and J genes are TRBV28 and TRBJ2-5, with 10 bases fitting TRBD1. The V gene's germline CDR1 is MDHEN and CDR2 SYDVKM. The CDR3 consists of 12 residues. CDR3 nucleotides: TGTGCCGGCAGGACAGGGGGAGAGACCCAGTACTTC. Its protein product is CAGRTGGETQYF.

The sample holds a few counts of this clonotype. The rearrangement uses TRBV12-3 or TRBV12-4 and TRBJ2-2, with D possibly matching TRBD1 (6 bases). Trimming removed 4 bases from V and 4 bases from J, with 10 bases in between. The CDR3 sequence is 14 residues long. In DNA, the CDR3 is TGTGCCAGCAGTTACCAGGGGCGCACCGGGGAGCTGTTTTTT. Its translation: CASSYQGRTGELFF.

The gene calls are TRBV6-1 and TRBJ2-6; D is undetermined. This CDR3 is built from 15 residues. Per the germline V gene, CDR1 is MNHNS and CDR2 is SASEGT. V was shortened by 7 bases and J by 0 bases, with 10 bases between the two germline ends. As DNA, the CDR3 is TGTGCCAGCAAGGTCTTGGGCTCTGGGGCCAACGTCCTGACTTTC. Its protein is CASKVLGSGANVLTF.

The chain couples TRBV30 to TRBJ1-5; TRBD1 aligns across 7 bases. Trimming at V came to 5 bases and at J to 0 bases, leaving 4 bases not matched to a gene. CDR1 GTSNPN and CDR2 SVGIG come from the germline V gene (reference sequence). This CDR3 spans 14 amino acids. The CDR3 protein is CAWGTEHSNQPQHF. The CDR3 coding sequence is TGTGCCTGGGGGACAGAACATAGCAATCAGCCCCAGCATTTT.

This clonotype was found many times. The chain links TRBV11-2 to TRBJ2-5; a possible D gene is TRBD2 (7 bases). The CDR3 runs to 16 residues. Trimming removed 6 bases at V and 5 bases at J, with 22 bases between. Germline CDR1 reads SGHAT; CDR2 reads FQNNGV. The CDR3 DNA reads TGTGCCAGCAGTCGGACTGGCGGGAGAACAGGGGAGACCCAGTACTTC. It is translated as CASSRTGGRTGETQYF.

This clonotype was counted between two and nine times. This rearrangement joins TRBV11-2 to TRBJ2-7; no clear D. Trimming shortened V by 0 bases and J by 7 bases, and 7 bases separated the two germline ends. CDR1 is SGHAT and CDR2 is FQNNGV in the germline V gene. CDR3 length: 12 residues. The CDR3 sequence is CASSLELWEQYF. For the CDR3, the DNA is TGTGCCAGCAGCTTAGAACTCTGGGAGCAGTACTTC.

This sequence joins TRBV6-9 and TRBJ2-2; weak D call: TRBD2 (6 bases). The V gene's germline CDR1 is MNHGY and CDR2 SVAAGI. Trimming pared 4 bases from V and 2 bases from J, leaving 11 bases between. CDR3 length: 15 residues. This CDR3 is CASSWIGRNTGELFF. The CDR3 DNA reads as TGTGCCAGCAGTTGGATCGGGAGAAACACCGGGGAGCTGTTTTTT.

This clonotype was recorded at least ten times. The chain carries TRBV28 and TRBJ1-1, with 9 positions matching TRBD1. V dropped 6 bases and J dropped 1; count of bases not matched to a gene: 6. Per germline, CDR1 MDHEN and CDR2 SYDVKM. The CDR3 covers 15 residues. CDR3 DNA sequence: TGTGCCAGCAGATCAAAACAGGGGGCGAACACTGAAGCTTTCTTT. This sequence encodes CASRSKQGANTEAFF.

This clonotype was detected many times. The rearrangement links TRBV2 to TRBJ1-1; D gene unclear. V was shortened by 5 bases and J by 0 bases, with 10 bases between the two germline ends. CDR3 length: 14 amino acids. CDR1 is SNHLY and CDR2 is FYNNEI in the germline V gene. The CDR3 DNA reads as TGTGCCAGCAGTTCGGGGTCCATGAACACTGAAGCTTTCTTT. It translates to CASSSGSMNTEAFF.

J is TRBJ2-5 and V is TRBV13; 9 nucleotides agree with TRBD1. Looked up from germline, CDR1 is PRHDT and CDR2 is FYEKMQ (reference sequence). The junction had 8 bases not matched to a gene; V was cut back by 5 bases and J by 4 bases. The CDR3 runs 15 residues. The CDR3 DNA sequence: TGTGCCAGCAGCCTAACGAACAGGGGGCGAGAGACCCAGTACTTC. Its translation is CASSLTNRGRETQYF.

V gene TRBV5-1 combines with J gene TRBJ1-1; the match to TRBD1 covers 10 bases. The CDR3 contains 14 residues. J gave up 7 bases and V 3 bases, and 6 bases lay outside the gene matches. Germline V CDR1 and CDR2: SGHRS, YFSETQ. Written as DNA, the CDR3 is TGCGCCAGCAGCTGGGACAGGGGCGTTGGTGAAGCTTTCTTT. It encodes CASSWDRGVGEAFF.